The clone carrying this T cell receptor (beta chain) was seen only a few times. Sequencing used immunoSEQ multiplex PCR; TCRdb keeps in-frame clones, though not all of them. The table has 85,000 to 90,000 clones, less than 90% seen once. The data stem from a study of control samples from healthy donors and cancer patients. The germline V and J ends were trimmed by 8 bases and 4 bases, with 17 bases remaining between them. Per the germline V gene, CDR1 is MNHEY and CDR2 is SMNVEV (reference sequence). This CDR3 has 14 amino acids. V gene TRBV27 combines with J gene TRBJ1-1; possible D gene TRBD1, 5 bases. The sample consisted of PBMCs. The source is a woman aged 45-65 years with colorectal cancer. CDR3 nucleotide sequence: TGTGCCAGCCGGCGGGAGGGAAGGGGCACTGAAGCTTTCTTT. Protein sequence: CASRREGRGTEAFF.